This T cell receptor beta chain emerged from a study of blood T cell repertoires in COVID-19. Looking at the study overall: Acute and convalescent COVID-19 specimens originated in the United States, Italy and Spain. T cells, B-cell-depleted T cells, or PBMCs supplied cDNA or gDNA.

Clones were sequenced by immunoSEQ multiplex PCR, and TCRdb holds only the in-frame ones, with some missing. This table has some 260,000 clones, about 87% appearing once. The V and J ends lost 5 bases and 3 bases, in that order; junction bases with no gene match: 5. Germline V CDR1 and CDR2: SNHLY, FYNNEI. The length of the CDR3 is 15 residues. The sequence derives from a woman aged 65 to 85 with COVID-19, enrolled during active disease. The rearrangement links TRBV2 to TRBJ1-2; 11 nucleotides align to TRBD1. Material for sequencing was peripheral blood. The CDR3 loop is CASSLGQGAYYGYTF. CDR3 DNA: TGTGCCAGCAGTCTAGGACAGGGGGCCTACTATGGCTACACCTTC.